The entry that follows covers one TCR beta chain sequence. Its antigen remains unknown. The data belong to a study of cytomegalovirus exposure and HLA in healthy donors. Germline values: CDR1 KGHSY, CDR2 FQNENV. The J segment lost 5 bases and the V segment lost 2 bases, leaving 4 bases of the junction unmatched. The CDR3 length is 16 residues. Study outcomes and limitations: Specificity for CMV antigens was confirmed in vitro for a few of the CMV-associated chains.

The PCR used 60 Vbeta and 13 Jbeta primers. The repertoire was sequenced with immunoSEQ multiplex PCR; TCRdb's copy has only in-frame clones and lacks some. The sample records over 200,000 clones, under 90% being singletons. The chain employs TRBV16 and TRBJ2-7; 15 nucleotides match TRBD2. The source is a human donor in good health. Sequencing input: PBMCs. CDR3 DNA: TGTGCCAGCAGCCAAGGACTAGCGGGAGGGCTGGACGAGCAGTACTTC. Protein product: CASSQGLAGGLDEQYF.